These T cell receptor beta chains were read from a single sample in a study of blood T cell repertoires in COVID-19. Sequencing was performed with immunoSEQ multiplex PCR; in TCRdb, only in-frame clones are kept and a portion is missing. Of some 200,000 clones in the sample, less than 90% were seen once. The sequenced sample was peripheral blood. All receptors derive from a woman between 40 and 55 years old with acute or convalescent COVID-19. Both conserved end residues are part of each CDR3. A D gene is named only where the DNA matches it firmly. Size values are once, few and many counts, or a class for expanded clones, and some rows have none.

TRBD1,TRBJ1-4,TRBV4-2,-,TGTGCCAGCAGCCGGGGACAGGGGAAAGAAAAACTGTTTTTT,CASSRGQGKEKLFF
-,TRBJ1-6,TRBV19,-,TGTGCCAGTACGGGGGGGGGAAGTTCACCCCTCCACTTT,CASTGGGSSPLHF
-,TRBJ1-5,TRBV29-1,-,TGCAGCGTTGAAGTGGGGGGTGATCAGCCCCAGCATTTT,CSVEVGGDQPQHF
TRBD1,TRBJ1-5,TRBV5-1,few,TGCGCCAGCAGCGCCACAGGGGGCTCCGGTCAGCCCCAGCATTTT,CASSATGGSGQPQHF
TRBD2,TRBJ2-1,TRBV19,-,TGTGCCAGTAGTATGGCTAGCGGGGTGTCGCAGTTCTTC,CASSMASGVSQFF
TRBD1,TRBJ1-1,TRBV7-2,-,TGTGCCAGCAGCTTCGGAGTCAGGGGGCGCGGTGGAGCTTTCTTT,CASSFGVRGRGGAFF
-,TRBJ1-1,TRBV30,-,TGTGCCTGGAGTGTAGGGGTTGAAGCTTTCTTT,CAWSVGVEAFF
TRBD2,TRBJ2-1,TRBV4-1,-,TGCGCCAGCACCCAAGTCCTAGCGGGAGTGCACAATGAGCAGTTCTTC,CASTQVLAGVHNEQFF
-,TRBJ1-2,TRBV27,-,TGTGCCAGCAAACTCAGCAGGGCTCGCTATGGCTACACCTTC,CASKLSRARYGYTF
TRBD1,TRBJ2-6,TRBV5-1,-,TGCGCCAGCAGCTTGACGACAGGGTCTGGGGCCAACGTCCTGACTTTC,CASSLTTGSGANVLTF